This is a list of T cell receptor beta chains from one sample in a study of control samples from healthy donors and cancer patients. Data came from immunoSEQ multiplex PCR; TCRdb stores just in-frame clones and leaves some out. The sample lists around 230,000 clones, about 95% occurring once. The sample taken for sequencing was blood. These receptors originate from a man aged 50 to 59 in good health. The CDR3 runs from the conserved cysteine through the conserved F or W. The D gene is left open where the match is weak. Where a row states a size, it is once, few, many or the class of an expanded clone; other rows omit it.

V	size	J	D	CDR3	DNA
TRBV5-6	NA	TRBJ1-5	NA	CASSRTPNQPQHF	TGTGCCAGCAGCCGGACACCCAATCAGCCCCAGCATTTT
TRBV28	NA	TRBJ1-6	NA	CASSYGSSYNSPLHF	TGTGCCAGCAGTTATGGGAGCTCCTATAATTCACCCCTCCACTTT
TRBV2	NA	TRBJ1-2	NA	CASSEARTAYGYTF	TGTGCCAGCAGTGAAGCCAGGACCGCCTATGGCTACACCTTC
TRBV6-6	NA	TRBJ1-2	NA	CATRGGANYGYTF	TGTGCCACGAGGGGGGGAGCTAACTATGGCTACACCTTC
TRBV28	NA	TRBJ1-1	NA	CASSIPSGGLNTEAFF	TGTGCCAGCAGTATACCGTCCGGGGGACTGAACACTGAAGCTTTCTTT
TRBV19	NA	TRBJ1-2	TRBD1	CASKGAGAVGYTF	TGTGCCAGTAAGGGGGCAGGGGCTGTTGGCTACACCTTC
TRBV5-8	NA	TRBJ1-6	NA	CASNPPGQTYNSPLHF	TGTGCCAGCAATCCCCCAGGACAGACGTATAATTCACCCCTCCACTTT
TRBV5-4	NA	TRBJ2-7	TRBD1	CASSLPQGADEQYF	TGTGCCAGCAGCTTACCCCAGGGGGCTGACGAGCAGTACTTC
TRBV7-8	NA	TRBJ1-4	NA	CASSFTGNAEEKLFF	TGTGCCAGCAGCTTCACAGGGAACGCAGAAGAAAAACTGTTTTTT
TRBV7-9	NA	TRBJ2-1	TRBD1	CASIRDRGFNEQFF	TGTGCCAGCATTCGGGACAGGGGTTTCAATGAGCAGTTCTTC
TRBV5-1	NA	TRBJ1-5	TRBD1	CASSLGDRVNNQPQHF	TGCGCCAGCAGCTTGGGCGACAGGGTCAACAATCAGCCCCAGCATTTT
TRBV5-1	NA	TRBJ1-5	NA	CASSLTGKGQPQHF	TGCGCCAGCAGCTTGACAGGGAAGGGCCAGCCCCAGCATTTT
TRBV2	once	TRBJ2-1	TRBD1	CASTFAGGRNEQFF	TGTGCCAGCACCTTTGCAGGGGGCAGGAATGAGCAGTTCTTC
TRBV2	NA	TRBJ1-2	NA	CASSVGSVLGYGYTF	TGTGCCAGCAGTGTTGGGTCAGTACTAGGCTATGGCTACACCTTC
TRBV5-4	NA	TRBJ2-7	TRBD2	CASSPPGGSYEQYF	TGTGCCAGCAGCCCCCCGGGAGGTTCCTACGAGCAGTACTTC
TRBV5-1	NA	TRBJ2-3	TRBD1	CASSLGQGPDTQYF	TGCGCCAGCAGCTTGGGACAGGGGCCAGATACGCAGTATTTT
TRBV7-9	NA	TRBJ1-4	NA	CASRERFNEKLFF	TGTGCCAGCAGAGAGCGTTTTAATGAAAAACTGTTTTTT
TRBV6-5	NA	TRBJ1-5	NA	CATTGGRVSNQPQHF	TGTGCCACCACTGGTGGCAGGGTCAGCAATCAGCCCCAGCATTTT
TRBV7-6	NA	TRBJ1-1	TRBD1	CASSSGQGPSEAFF	TGTGCCAGCAGCTCCGGACAGGGGCCATCTGAAGCTTTCTTT
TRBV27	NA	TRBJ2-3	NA	CASSFSRVSTDTQYF	TGTGCCAGCAGTTTCTCTAGGGTTAGCACAGATACGCAGTATTTT
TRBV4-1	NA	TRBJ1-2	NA	CASSQGGLLIYGYTF	TGCGCCAGCAGCCAAGGGGGGCTGCTGATCTATGGCTACACCTTC
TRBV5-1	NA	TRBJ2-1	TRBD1	CASSLEAGQAYNEQFF	TGCGCCAGCAGCTTGGAGGCGGGACAGGCATACAATGAGCAGTTCTTC
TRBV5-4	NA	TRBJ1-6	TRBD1	CASSLQGVDSPLHF	TGTGCCAGCAGCTTGCAGGGGGTAGATTCACCCCTCCACTTT
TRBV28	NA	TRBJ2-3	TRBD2	CASSLISGGTDTQYF	TGTGCCAGCAGTTTAATTAGCGGGGGCACAGATACGCAGTATTTT
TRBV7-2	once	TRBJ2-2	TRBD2	CASSLAGGANTGELFF	TGTGCCAGCAGCTTAGCGGGGGGGGCGAACACCGGGGAGCTGTTTTTT
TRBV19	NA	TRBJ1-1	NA	CASSMRTEAFF	TGTGCCAGTAGTATGCGGACTGAAGCTTTCTTT
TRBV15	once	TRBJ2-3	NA	CATSKGPPRDGTSTDTQYF	TGTGCCACCAGCAAAGGCCCGCCCCGGGACGGCACTAGCACAGATACGCAGTATTTT
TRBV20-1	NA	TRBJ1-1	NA	CSASVLGTEAFF	TGCAGTGCTAGTGTATTGGGCACTGAAGCTTTCTTT
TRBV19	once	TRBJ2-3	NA	CASSQGFSTDTQYF	TGTGCCAGTAGCCAGGGTTTTAGCACAGATACGCAGTATTTT
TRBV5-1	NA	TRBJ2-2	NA	CASSFAGNTGELFF	TGCGCCAGCAGCTTTGCGGGGAACACCGGGGAGCTGTTTTTT
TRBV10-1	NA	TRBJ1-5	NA	CASSDWGDQPQHF	TGCGCCAGCAGTGATTGGGGGGATCAGCCCCAGCATTTT
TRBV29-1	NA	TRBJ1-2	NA	CSASRFSSYGYTF	TGCAGCGCCTCCCGCTTTTCTTCCTATGGCTACACCTTC
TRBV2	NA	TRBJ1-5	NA	CASSAGRNQPQHF	TGTGCCAGCAGTGCGGGACGCAATCAGCCCCAGCATTTT
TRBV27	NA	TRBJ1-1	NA	CASSYRALLRSTEAFF	TGTGCCAGCAGTTACCGGGCCTTATTGCGTAGTACTGAAGCTTTCTTT
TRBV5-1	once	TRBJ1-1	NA	CASSLGGVAEAFF	TGCGCCAGCAGCTTGGGTGGGGTGGCTGAAGCTTTCTTT
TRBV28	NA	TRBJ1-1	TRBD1	CASSPTGQGITEAFF	TGTGCCAGCAGTCCGACGGGACAGGGAATCACTGAAGCTTTCTTT
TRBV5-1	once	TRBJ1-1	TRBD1	CASSLARQGRATEAFF	TGCGCCAGCAGCTTAGCCCGACAGGGCAGGGCCACTGAAGCTTTCTTT
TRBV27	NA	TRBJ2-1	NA	CASTPAGSDEQFF	TGTGCCAGCACCCCGGCAGGGAGCGATGAGCAGTTCTTC
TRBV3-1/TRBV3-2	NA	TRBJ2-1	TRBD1	CASSAGTGNEQFF	TGTGCCAGCAGCGCCGGGACAGGGAATGAGCAGTTCTTC
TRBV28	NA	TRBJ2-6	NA	CASSPRQGPISGANVLTF	TGTGCCAGCAGTCCTCGTCAGGGCCCCATCTCTGGGGCCAACGTCCTGACTTTC